This TCR beta chain was obtained from a study of early T cells in non-severe SARS-CoV-2 infection. For the study at large: Chains stayed unpaired after sequencing of bulk RNA from unsorted whole blood.

Germline CDR1 is DFQATT and CDR2 is SNEGSKA (reference sequence). The J segment lost 0 bases and the V segment lost 2 bases, leaving 1 base of the junction unmatched. This CDR3 contains 14 residues. Researchers attached unique molecular identifiers to individual cDNA molecules. TCRdb re-analysed the 5' RACE reads in MiXCR, keeping a single row per CDR3 protein. The data contain some 48,000 distinct CDR3 sequences, less than 15% of them singletons. This clonotype was recorded a few times. The TCR sequence derives from an adult who was a healthcare worker with PCR-confirmed SARS-CoV-2 infection or an uninfected control (not recorded which). The rearrangement links TRBV20-1 to TRBJ2-1; 7 positions match TRBD1. Sequencing input: whole blood. CDR3 sequence reads: CSARPGGSYNEQFF. The CDR3 DNA is TGCAGTGCTAGACCAGGGGGCTCCTACAATGAGCAGTTCTTC.